This is a list of T cell receptor beta chains from one sample in a study of response to subunit inactivated influenza vaccine. TCRdb ran MiXCR on the RT-PCR reads and lists one entry per CDR3 protein. The repertoire holds 280,000 or so distinct CDR3 sequences, 21% seen once, with 10% to 13% in the top ten. The starting material was PBMCs from blood, obtained 21 months after vaccination. The origin of the receptors is a man between 50 and 69 years old who received an inactivated influenza vaccine. Each CDR3 is given with its conserved first and last residue. Only some rows state a clone size, as once, few, many or a class for expanded clones.

CDR3aa,abundance,v_gene,j_gene
CSAVETNPEAFF,few,TRBV20-1,TRBJ1-1
CASSQLIGSNQPQHF,.,TRBV4-3,TRBJ1-5
CASTKYNEQFF,few,TRBV2,TRBJ2-1
CASSLAAPRGELFF,.,TRBV7-2,TRBJ2-2
CASSFTLKGGYTF,few,TRBV12-3/TRBV12-4,TRBJ1-2
CASSQDLPSGANVLTF,.,TRBV4-3,TRBJ2-6
CASSPSDRPGGELFF,.,TRBV7-2,TRBJ2-2
CASSLGRGSTDTRYF,once,TRBV28,TRBJ2-3
CSAGRDRYEQYF,.,TRBV20-1,TRBJ2-7
CASSPSPGTEAFF,few,TRBV18,TRBJ1-1
CASSSISGTGNYGYTF,few,TRBV5-8,TRBJ1-2
CASRGGGLRTYNEQFF,.,TRBV6-1,TRBJ2-1
CASSSDRDYFMNTEAFF,.,TRBV7-9,TRBJ1-1
CSVAFRGNTEAFF,.,TRBV29-1,TRBJ1-1
CSTNRGSNTGELFF,few,TRBV20-1,TRBJ2-2
CASSHYFTGDNEQFF,.,TRBV4-2,TRBJ2-1
CSARDLTQAYTYEQYF,few,TRBV20-1,TRBJ2-7
CASSYSSGLTYNEQFF,.,TRBV6-5,TRBJ2-1
CASSLRLGQETQYF,.,TRBV5-4,TRBJ2-5
CASSGTEAFF,few,TRBV28,TRBJ1-1
CASSAVGGVDGYTF,.,TRBV28,TRBJ1-2
CASSGGTEAFF,medium-sized,TRBV28,TRBJ1-1
CASSYGEGGQPQHF,.,TRBV6-5,TRBJ1-5
CASSQRAGAFYNEQFF,.,TRBV4-1,TRBJ2-1
CSVDSGYNEQFF,.,TRBV29-1,TRBJ2-1
CASTSHYRGGTEAFF,many,TRBV7-9,TRBJ1-1
CASSLAYQNTEAFF,few,TRBV5-1,TRBJ1-1
CASSLGQGSGANVLTF,.,TRBV5-1,TRBJ2-6
CASSQATPANSPLHF,few,TRBV4-2,TRBJ1-6
CASSEVSGQVNTEAFF,few,TRBV2,TRBJ1-1
CSARDPRNYGYTF,.,TRBV20-1,TRBJ1-2
CASSSLGGVRPGVNTEAFF,few,TRBV11-1,TRBJ1-1
CASSSRGVGEAFF,few,TRBV6-1,TRBJ1-1
CSARTGAHPGYTF,.,TRBV20-1,TRBJ1-2
CTPTRVLNTEAFF,many,TRBV29-1,TRBJ1-1
CASKRVLDTEAFF,.,TRBV7-9,TRBJ1-1
CSVGQNEQYF,.,TRBV29-1,TRBJ2-7
CATGDSWDYEQYF,few,TRBV28,TRBJ2-7
CASSPGTGVSGANVLTF,few,TRBV12-3/TRBV12-4,TRBJ2-6
CASSPGQFGPQHF,many,TRBV7-8,TRBJ1-5
CASSPQETLNTGELFF,.,TRBV18,TRBJ2-2
CASSPGRNSGNTIYF,.,TRBV14,TRBJ1-3
CASSSRPGTGYNEQFF,.,TRBV7-9,TRBJ2-1
CASSASWNSGNEQYF,few,TRBV9,TRBJ2-7
CASSDRVTGELFF,few,TRBV2,TRBJ2-2
CASCLTSGSTDTQYF,.,TRBV5-1,TRBJ2-3
CASNPGASVITDTQYF,few,TRBV7-2,TRBJ2-3
CATSPGNNYGYTF,few,TRBV15,TRBJ1-2
CSARVLGNEQFF,.,TRBV20-1,TRBJ2-1
CASSQESPPNEKLFF,.,TRBV4-3,TRBJ1-4
CARSLAGTGVFHEQYF,.,TRBV5-3,TRBJ2-7
CASSRGAGGTGELFF,.,TRBV5-4,TRBJ2-2
CASRRQRGSYEKLFF,few,TRBV6-1,TRBJ1-4
CASKGTENYGYTF,many,TRBV6-6,TRBJ1-2
CASSQLTDYEQYF,.,TRBV4-2,TRBJ2-7
CASSFHRENTEAFF,.,TRBV7-2,TRBJ1-1
CASGLWGVAEAFF,.,TRBV12-5,TRBJ1-1